The next 6 T cell receptor beta chains were all read from a single sample in a study of blood T cell repertoires in COVID-19. Libraries were prepared by immunoSEQ multiplex PCR; TCRdb keeps only in-frame clonotypes and omits some of them. The sample lists approximately 160,000 clones, roughly 90% occurring once. Sequencing input: peripheral blood. Every receptor here comes from a man between 60 and 70 years old with active or convalescent COVID-19.

The V gene is TRBV7-9, the J gene TRBJ2-2, with D tentatively TRBD2 (5 bases). CDR1 and CDR2 (germline): SEHNR, FQNEAQ (reference sequence). V lost 5 bases and J lost 7, with 11 bases in between. The length of the CDR3 is 13 residues. The chain's CDR3 is CASSQWESGELFF. The CDR3 region has the DNA TGTGCCAGCAGCCAGTGGGAGAGCGGGGAGCTGTTTTTT.

The chain uses TRBV5-1 and TRBJ2-4; D call uncertain. The CDR3 is 15 residues long. Germline loops: CDR1 SGHRS, CDR2 YFSETQ. The V and J ends lost 0 bases and 0 bases respectively, with 7 bases between them. CDR3 DNA sequence: TGCGCCAGCAGCTTGGAACAAAGAGCCAAAAACATTCAGTACTTC. It yields the protein CASSLEQRAKNIQYF.

The chain combines TRBV29-1 with TRBJ2-2, with 7 nucleotides matching TRBD1. The germline CDR1 and CDR2 sequences are SQVTM and ANQGSEA. CDR3 length equals 16 residues. With 6 bases clipped from V and 0 bases from J, the junction kept 10 bases outside the gene matches. The CDR3 sequence is CSVAVLQGANTGELFF. DNA for the CDR3: TGCAGCGTAGCGGTACTTCAGGGGGCGAACACCGGGGAGCTGTTTTTT.

The chain joins TRBV24-1 to TRBJ2-1; 11 bases are a match to TRBD2. With 3 bases clipped from V and 9 bases from J, the junction kept 6 bases outside the gene matches. The CDR3 runs 15 residues. Germline CDR1 reads KGHDR; CDR2 reads SFDVKD. The CDR3 DNA reads TGTGCCACCAGTGATATAACTAGCGGGAGCGGTGAGCAGTTCTTC. Translating it yields CATSDITSGSGEQFF.

V is TRBV15 and J is TRBJ1-4, with a tentative D call TRBD1 (5 bases). Germline V gene lookup returns CDR1 LNHNV and CDR2 YYDKDF (reference sequence). Trimming pared 2 bases from V and 0 bases from J, leaving 7 bases between. The CDR3 is 15 amino acids. CDR3 amino acids: CATSRQGATNEKLFF. As DNA, the CDR3 is TGTGCCACCAGCAGACAGGGTGCAACTAATGAAAAACTGTTTTTT.

The chain is built from TRBV5-4 and TRBJ2-1; D is perhaps TRBD1 (7 bases). The V and J ends lost 4 bases and 8 bases respectively, with 22 bases between them. The CDR3 is made up of 16 amino acids. Germline CDR1 SGHNT, CDR2 YYREEE (reference sequence). The CDR3 sequence is CASSQRRWQGEDEQFF. In DNA form, the CDR3 reads TGTGCCAGCAGCCAACGGAGATGGCAGGGGGAGGATGAGCAGTTCTTC. Filled out from reference TRBV5-4 and TRBJ2-1, the complete variable domain reads ETGVTQSPTHLIKTRGQQVTLRCSSQSGHNTVSWYQQALGQGPQFIFQYYREEENGRGNFPPRFSGLQFPNYSSELNVNALELDDSALYLCASSQRRWQGEDEQFFGPGTRLTVL.